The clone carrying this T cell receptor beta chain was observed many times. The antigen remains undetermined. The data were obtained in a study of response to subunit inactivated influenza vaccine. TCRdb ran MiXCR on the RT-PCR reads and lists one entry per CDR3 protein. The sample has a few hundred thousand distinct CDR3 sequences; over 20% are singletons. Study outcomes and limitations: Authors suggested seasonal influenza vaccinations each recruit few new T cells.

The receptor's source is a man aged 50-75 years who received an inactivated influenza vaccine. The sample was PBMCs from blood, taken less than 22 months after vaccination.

The CDR3 region has the DNA TGTGCCAGCAGCCCGGGACTAGAGACCTACGAGCAGTACTTC. Protein product: CASSPGLETYEQYF. The chain recombines TRBV7-2 with TRBJ2-7; 8 bases line up with TRBD2. Germline V gives CDR1 SGHTA, CDR2 FQGNSA. This CDR3 is 14 amino acids long. The trim removed 5 bases at V and 2 bases at J, leaving 5 bases unmatched.